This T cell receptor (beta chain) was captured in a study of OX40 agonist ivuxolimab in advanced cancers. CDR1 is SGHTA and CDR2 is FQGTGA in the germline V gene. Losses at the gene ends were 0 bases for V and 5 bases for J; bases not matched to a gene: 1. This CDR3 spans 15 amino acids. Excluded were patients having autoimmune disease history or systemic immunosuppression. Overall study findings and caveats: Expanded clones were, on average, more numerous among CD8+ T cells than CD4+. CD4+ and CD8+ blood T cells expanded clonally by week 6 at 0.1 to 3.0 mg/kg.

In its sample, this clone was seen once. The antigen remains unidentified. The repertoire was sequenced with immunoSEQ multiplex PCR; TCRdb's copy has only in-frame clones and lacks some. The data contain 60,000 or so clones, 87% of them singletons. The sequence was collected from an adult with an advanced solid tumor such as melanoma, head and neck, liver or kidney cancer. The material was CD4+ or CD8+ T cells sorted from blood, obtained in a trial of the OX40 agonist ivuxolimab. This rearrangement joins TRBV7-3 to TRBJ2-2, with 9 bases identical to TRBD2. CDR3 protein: CASSLTLAGTGELFF. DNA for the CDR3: TGTGCCAGCAGCTTAACACTAGCGGGTACCGGGGAGCTGTTTTTT.